This TCR beta chain is from a study of blood T cells in healthy people across ages. This CDR3 has 13 amino acids. The ends were cut back, 0 bases at V and 7 bases at J, with 13 bases in the middle. Germline-derived CDR1 and CDR2 are DFQATT and SNEGSKA (reference sequence). This clonotype appeared many times. Primers used in a second PCR of about 7 to 12 cycles were a sample-barcoded 5' primer and a J-beta primer mix. TCRdb used MiXCR to reprocess the 5' RACE reads, holding one entry per CDR3 protein. The sample records roughly 2 million distinct CDR3 sequences, roughly 50% being singletons. The rearrangement links TRBV20-1 to TRBJ2-7; D is tentatively TRBD1 or TRBD2 (6 bases each). The material sequenced was blood. The clonotype was recovered from a woman aged 40 to 49 in good health. The CDR3 coding sequence is TGCAGTGCTAGAGAAGGGGGGAGGAAGGAGCAGTACTTC. This translates into CSAREGGRKEQYF.